This is a list of T cell receptor beta chains from one sample in a study of blood T cell repertoires in COVID-19. Libraries were prepared by immunoSEQ multiplex PCR; TCRdb keeps only in-frame clonotypes and omits some of them. The profile shows tens of thousands of clones, roughly 78% of them singletons. The sequencing input was peripheral blood. The receptors were gathered from a woman aged 80 or older with acute or convalescent COVID-19. The CDR3 runs from the conserved cysteine through the conserved F or W.

v_call,cdr3_aa
TRBV5-1,CASSFLSTSGSNEQFF
TRBV12-3/TRBV12-4,CASSGQGLSKFF
TRBV27,CASSFSAGAGTQYF
TRBV10-3,CAIKDTADTQYF
TRBV4-2,CASGQGNSPLHF
TRBV10-2,CASSQVNTEAFF
TRBV29-1,CSVTVGNQPQHF
TRBV15,CATSRDRRTEQFF
TRBV2,CASSGIAGTTDTQYF
TRBV2,CANSEQAGRTGELFF
TRBV6-6,CASSSPTRTDTQYF
TRBV5-1,CASRAAGLYPEAFF
TRBV9,CASSVLQGSGTGELFF
TRBV5-1,CASSRGIYNEQFF
TRBV10-3,CAITGGTGGNYGYTF
TRBV5-1,CASSLTSGGEQYF
TRBV7-9,CASSLAGLGAYNEQFF
TRBV5-6,CASSLGLAGTYEQYF
TRBV27,CASSPRGQRSYGYTF
TRBV10-1,CASSGLGAYNEQFF
TRBV4-1,CASSPEGLADNEQFF
TRBV18,CASSEGQGNQPQHF
TRBV9,CASSPLAGVYTGELFF
TRBV29-1,CSVEWGLGDTQYF
TRBV11-2,CASSLGGTGVAQPQHF
TRBV28,CASSSPAGGDTQYF
TRBV6-6,CASGDRDRTTEAFF
TRBV15,CATRSSGANVLTF
TRBV25-1,CASSDGTGREQYF
TRBV9,CASSVPTGYGYTF
TRBV7-2,CASSMNRAHHSYGYTF
TRBV28,CASSLEQPYEQYF
TRBV6-5,CASSLDRVRNEQYF
TRBV5-6,CASSLRAGHADTIYF
TRBV9,CASSGTGWQETQYF
TRBV3-1/TRBV3-2,CASSQAVTNTGELFF
TRBV28,CASRLQGGQPQHF
TRBV7-2,CASSPKGNEQFF
TRBV7-9,CAAQASGTYNEQFF
TRBV28,CASSHGSNYGYTF
TRBV7-9,CASSLVSGSHNEQFF
TRBV27,CASTPSGVGTDTQYF
TRBV11-3,CASSFDRNSPLHF
TRBV9,CASSVGTGEDGYTF
TRBV7-9,CASSLGEGDDYTF
TRBV3-1/TRBV3-2,CASSLQTGNTEAFF
TRBV29-1,CSVESGGLTEAFF
TRBV5-8,CASSLPRGNQPQHF
TRBV11-2,CASSLGTGGSEQFF